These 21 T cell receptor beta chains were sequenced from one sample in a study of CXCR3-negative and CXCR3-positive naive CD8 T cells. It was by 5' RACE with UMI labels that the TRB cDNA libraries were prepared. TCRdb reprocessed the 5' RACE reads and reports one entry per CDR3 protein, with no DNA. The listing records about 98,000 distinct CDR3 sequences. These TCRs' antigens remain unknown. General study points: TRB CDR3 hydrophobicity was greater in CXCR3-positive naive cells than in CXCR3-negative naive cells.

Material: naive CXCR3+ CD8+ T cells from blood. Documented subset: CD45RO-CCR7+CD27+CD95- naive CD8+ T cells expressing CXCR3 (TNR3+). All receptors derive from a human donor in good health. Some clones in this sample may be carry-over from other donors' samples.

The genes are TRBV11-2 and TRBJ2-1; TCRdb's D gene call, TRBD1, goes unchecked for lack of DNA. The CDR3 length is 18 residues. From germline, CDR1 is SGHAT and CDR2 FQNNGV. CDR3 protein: CASSLVPYSGQEKNEQFF.

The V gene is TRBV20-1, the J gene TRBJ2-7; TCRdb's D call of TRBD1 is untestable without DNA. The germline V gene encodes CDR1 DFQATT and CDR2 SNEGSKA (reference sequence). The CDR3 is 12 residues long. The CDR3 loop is CSARTGTYEQYF.

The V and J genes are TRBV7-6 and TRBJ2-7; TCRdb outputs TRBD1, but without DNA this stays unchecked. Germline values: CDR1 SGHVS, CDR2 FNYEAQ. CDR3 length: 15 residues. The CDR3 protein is CASSLADGGFGEQYF.

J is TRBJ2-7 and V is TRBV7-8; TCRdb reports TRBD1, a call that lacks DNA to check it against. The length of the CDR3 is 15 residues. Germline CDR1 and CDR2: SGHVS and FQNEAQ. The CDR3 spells CASPPGAGPPWEQYF. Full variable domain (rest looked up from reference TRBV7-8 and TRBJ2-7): GAGVSQSPRYKVAKRGQDVALRCDPISGHVSLFWYQQALGQGPEFLTYFQNEAQLDKSGLPSDRFFAERPEGSVSTLKIQRTQQEDSAVYLCASPPGAGPPWEQYFGPGTRLTVT.

The CDR3 reads CASRETGLLPNTGELFF. The chain carries TRBV6-5 and TRBJ2-2; TCRdb's D call of TRBD1 is untestable without DNA. CDR1 and CDR2 (germline): MNHEY, SVGAGI. The CDR3 spans 17 residues.

The CDR3 reads CASSLASPYGGLPGNEKLFF. This chain connects TRBV12-3 or TRBV12-4 to TRBJ1-4. The CDR3 loop spans 20 amino acids.

The CDR3 sequence is CAVSGAGGYEQYF. The V call is TRBV6-2 or TRBV6-3, the J call TRBJ2-7; TCRdb's assignment of TRBD1 cannot be checked, as there is no DNA. Germline-derived CDR1 and CDR2 are MNHEY and SVGEGT. This CDR3 has 13 residues.

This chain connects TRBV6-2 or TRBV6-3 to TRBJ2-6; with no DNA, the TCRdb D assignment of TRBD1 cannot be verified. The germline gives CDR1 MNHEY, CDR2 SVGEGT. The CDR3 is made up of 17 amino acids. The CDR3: CASIEGAPLSGANVLTF.

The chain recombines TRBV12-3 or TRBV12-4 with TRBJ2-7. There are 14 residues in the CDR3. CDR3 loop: CASSFGANTYEQYF.

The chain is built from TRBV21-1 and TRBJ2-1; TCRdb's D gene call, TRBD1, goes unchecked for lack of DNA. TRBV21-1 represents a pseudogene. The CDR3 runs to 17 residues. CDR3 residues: CASSKLQGLVSYDEQFF.

The CDR3 loop is CASSQRDREWDQETQYF. The chain uses TRBV4-3 and TRBJ2-5; TCRdb's assignment of TRBD1 cannot be checked, as there is no DNA. Germline-derived CDR1 and CDR2 are LGHNA and YSLEER. The CDR3 sequence is 17 residues long.

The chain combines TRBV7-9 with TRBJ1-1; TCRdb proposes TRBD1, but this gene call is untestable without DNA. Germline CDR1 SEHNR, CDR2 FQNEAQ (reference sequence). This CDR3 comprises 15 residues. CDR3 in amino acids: CASSGGTGLNTEAFF.

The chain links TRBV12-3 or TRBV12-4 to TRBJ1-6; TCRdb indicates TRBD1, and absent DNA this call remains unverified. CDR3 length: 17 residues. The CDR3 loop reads CASSYTGYSSYNSPLHF.

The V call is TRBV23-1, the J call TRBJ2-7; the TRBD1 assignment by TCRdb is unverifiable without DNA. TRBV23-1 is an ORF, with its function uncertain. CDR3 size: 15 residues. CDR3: CASSSPGQGADEQYF.

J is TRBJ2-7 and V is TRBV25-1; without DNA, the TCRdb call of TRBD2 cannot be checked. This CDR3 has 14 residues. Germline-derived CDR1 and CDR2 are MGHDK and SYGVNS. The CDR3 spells CASSDLAGTYEQYF.

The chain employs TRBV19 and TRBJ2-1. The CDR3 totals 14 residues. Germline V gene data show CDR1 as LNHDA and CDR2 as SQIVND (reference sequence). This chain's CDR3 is CASSIYPTGNEQFF.

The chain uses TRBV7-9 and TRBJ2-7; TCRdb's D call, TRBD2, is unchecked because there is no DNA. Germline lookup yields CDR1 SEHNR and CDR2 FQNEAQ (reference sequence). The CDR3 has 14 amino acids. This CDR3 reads CASSQLAGAYEQYF. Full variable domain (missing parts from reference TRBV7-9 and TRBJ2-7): DTGVSQNPRHKITKRGQNVTFRCDPISEHNRLYWYRQTLGQGPEFLTYFQNEAQLEKSRLLSDRFSAERPKGSFSTLEIQRTEQGDSAMYLCASSQLAGAYEQYFGPGTRLTVT.

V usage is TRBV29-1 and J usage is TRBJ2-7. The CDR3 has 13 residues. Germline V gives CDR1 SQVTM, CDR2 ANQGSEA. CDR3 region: CSVLGLGTYEQYF.

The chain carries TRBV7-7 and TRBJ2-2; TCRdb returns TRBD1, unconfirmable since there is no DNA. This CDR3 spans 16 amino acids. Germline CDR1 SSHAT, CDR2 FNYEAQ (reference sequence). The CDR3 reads CASRADRGPNTGELFF.

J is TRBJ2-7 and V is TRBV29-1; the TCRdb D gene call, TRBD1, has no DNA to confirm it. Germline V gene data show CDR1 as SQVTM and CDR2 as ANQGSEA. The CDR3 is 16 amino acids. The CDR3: CSVELTGQSPSYEQYF.

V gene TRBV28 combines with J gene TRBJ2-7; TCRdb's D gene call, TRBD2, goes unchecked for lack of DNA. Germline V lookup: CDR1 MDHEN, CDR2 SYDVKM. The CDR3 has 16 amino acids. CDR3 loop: CASSFGAALPSYEQYF. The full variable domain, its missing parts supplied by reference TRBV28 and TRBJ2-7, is DVKVTQSSRYLVKRTGEKVFLECVQDMDHENMFWYRQDPGLGLRLIYFSYDVKMKEKGDIPEGYSVSREKKERFSLILESASTNQTSMYLCASSFGAALPSYEQYFGPGTRLTVT.